One T cell receptor beta chain is described in this entry. Its antigen is not known. Germline-derived CDR1 and CDR2 are SGHRS and YFSETQ. The CDR3 runs to 15 residues. J gave up 7 bases and V 6 bases, and 9 bases lay outside the gene matches. The sample comes from a study of OX40 agonist ivuxolimab in advanced cancers. On the study more broadly: As their treatment, patients were administered ivuxolimab, an agonistic anti-OX40 (CD134) antibody. Averaging 60 years in age, with a range of roughly 20 to 90, the cohort was around 83% male. Study-wide points: At 0.1 to 3.0 mg/kg, CD4+ and CD8+ blood T cells expanded clonally by week 6. Some of the nonresponding patients also showed low levels of normalized T-cell clonal expansion.

Repertoires were generated with immunoSEQ multiplex PCR, while TCRdb's copy carries only in-frame clones and drops some. The top ten clones hold about 2% of a sample with 75,000 to 95,000 clones, about 91% of them seen once. The TCR comes from an adult with an advanced solid tumor such as melanoma, head and neck, liver or kidney cancer. The rearrangement links TRBV5-1 to TRBJ2-2, with 10 bases that match TRBD2. Sequencing was performed on CD4+ or CD8+ T cells sorted from blood, taken in a trial of the OX40 agonist ivuxolimab. CDR3 DNA: TGCGCCAGCAAGTTCTCAGCGGGAGGGGTCGGGGAGCTGTTTTTT. It encodes CASKFSAGGVGELFF.